The clone carrying this TCR beta chain was observed a handful of times. Trimming took off 1 base at V and 5 bases at J, with 14 bases between the two ends. The CDR3 runs 15 residues. Germline assignment: CDR1 SEHNR and CDR2 FQNEAQ (reference sequence). This entry comes from a study of T-cell reconstitution after alpha-beta-depleted transplantation in children. Unique molecular identifiers were used in preparing the TCRbeta library. Using its own MiXCR run on the PCR reads, TCRdb lists one record per CDR3 protein. The sample has about 610,000 distinct CDR3 sequences; about 10% are singletons. Sequencing used PBMCs from the stem cell graft donor, obtained from the stem cell graft. V gene TRBV7-9 combines with J gene TRBJ1-1; D unclear. This TCR was sampled from a human donor who donated a stem cell graft to a child with acute myeloid leukemia. Here the CDR3 DNA reads TGTGCCAGCAGCTTAGGACCGGTGGGGTGGACTGAAGCTTTCTTT. Translated: CASSLGPVGWTEAFF.